Listed below are T cell receptor beta chains from one sample, sequenced in a study of CD4+ T cells in melanoma. The repertoire was sequenced with immunoSEQ multiplex PCR; TCRdb's copy has only in-frame clones and lacks some. The sample has about 18,000 clones, roughly 80% seen once. The sample was cells from a culture (not recorded whether cultured in vitro). Every receptor here comes from a human donor with melanoma. CDR3s include the opening cysteine and the closing phenylalanine or tryptophan. The order of the fields is V gene, D gene, clone size, J gene, CDR3 protein, CDR3 DNA. The D gene is left open where the match is weak. The size entry is marked missing in some rows and otherwise reads once, few, many or a size class.

v_gene: TRBV5-6
d_gene: .
abundance: .
j_gene: TRBJ1-6
CDR3aa: CASSLAQHGAYNSPLHF
CDR3nt: TGTGCCAGCAGCTTGGCTCAGCACGGCGCCTATAATTCACCCCTCCACTTT

v_gene: TRBV4-1
d_gene: .
abundance: .
j_gene: TRBJ1-1
CDR3aa: CASSPIGAQRLNTEAFF
CDR3nt: TGCGCCAGCAGCCCTATCGGGGCACAGCGACTGAACACTGAAGCTTTCTTT

v_gene: TRBV9
d_gene: .
abundance: .
j_gene: TRBJ2-2
CDR3aa: CASSVGPNTGELFF
CDR3nt: TGTGCCAGCAGCGTAGGCCCTAACACCGGGGAGCTGTTTTTT

v_gene: TRBV18
d_gene: .
abundance: .
j_gene: TRBJ2-3
CDR3aa: CASSPSQGLYTDTQYF
CDR3nt: TGTGCCAGCTCACCTTCTCAGGGGCTGTACACAGATACGCAGTATTTT

v_gene: TRBV2
d_gene: .
abundance: .
j_gene: TRBJ2-5
CDR3aa: CGCSVHRGGETQYF
CDR3nt: TGTGGATGCTCGGTGCACAGGGGGGGGGAGACCCAGTACTTC

v_gene: TRBV30
d_gene: .
abundance: .
j_gene: TRBJ2-1
CDR3aa: CAWSATGDEQFF
CDR3nt: TGTGCCTGGAGTGCGACCGGCGATGAGCAGTTCTTC

v_gene: TRBV7-9
d_gene: TRBD1
abundance: .
j_gene: TRBJ1-2
CDR3aa: CASSLGDRAARYGYTF
CDR3nt: TGTGCCAGCAGCTTAGGGGACAGGGCGGCACGCTATGGCTACACCTTC

v_gene: TRBV10-3
d_gene: .
abundance: .
j_gene: TRBJ2-3
CDR3aa: CALRRGTSTDTQYF
CDR3nt: TGTGCCCTGCGCAGGGGAACTAGCACAGATACGCAGTATTTT

v_gene: TRBV7-8
d_gene: .
abundance: few
j_gene: TRBJ1-1
CDR3aa: CASSPEAWGGNTEAFF
CDR3nt: TGTGCCAGCAGCCCAGAAGCGTGGGGTGGGAACACTGAAGCTTTCTTT

v_gene: TRBV5-4
d_gene: TRBD2
abundance: .
j_gene: TRBJ2-3
CDR3aa: CASSLVLAGADTQYF
CDR3nt: TGTGCCAGCAGCTTGGTCCTAGCGGGGGCCGATACGCAGTATTTT

v_gene: TRBV15
d_gene: .
abundance: .
j_gene: TRBJ2-2
CDR3aa: CATAKGGTGELFF
CDR3nt: TGTGCCACCGCCAAGGGCGGCACCGGGGAGCTGTTTTTT

v_gene: TRBV5-1
d_gene: .
abundance: .
j_gene: TRBJ2-7
CDR3aa: CASSWDSGGAAYEQYF
CDR3nt: TGCGCCAGCAGCTGGGATTCGGGCGGGGCCGCCTACGAGCAGTACTTC

v_gene: TRBV5-4
d_gene: .
abundance: .
j_gene: TRBJ2-3
CDR3aa: CASSLSADTQYF
CDR3nt: TGTGCCAGCAGCTTGTCGGCGGATACGCAGTATTTT

v_gene: TRBV14
d_gene: .
abundance: .
j_gene: TRBJ1-4
CDR3aa: CASRTTNKMRYGSREKLFF
CDR3nt: TGTGCCAGCAGGACGACCAACAAAATGAGGTACGGGTCGCGTGAAAAACTGTTTTTT

v_gene: TRBV9
d_gene: .
abundance: .
j_gene: TRBJ1-3
CDR3aa: CASSGLGGNTIYF
CDR3nt: TGTGCCAGCAGTGGGTTGGGTGGAAACACCATATATTTT

v_gene: TRBV6-4
d_gene: TRBD2
abundance: .
j_gene: TRBJ2-1
CDR3aa: CASSGTSGGIGEQFF
CDR3nt: TGTGCCAGCAGTGGGACTAGCGGGGGTATTGGAGAGCAGTTCTTC

v_gene: TRBV6-1
d_gene: TRBD1
abundance: .
j_gene: TRBJ1-1
CDR3aa: CASSYSTGESEAFF
CDR3nt: TGTGCCAGCAGTTATTCAACAGGGGAGTCTGAAGCTTTCTTT

v_gene: TRBV5-4
d_gene: TRBD2
abundance: few
j_gene: TRBJ2-1
CDR3aa: CASSLVRGGLEQFF
CDR3nt: TGTGCCAGCAGCTTGGTCCGGGGGGGCCTTGAGCAGTTCTTC

v_gene: TRBV6-5
d_gene: .
abundance: .
j_gene: TRBJ2-2
CDR3aa: CASRGASGSGELFF
CDR3nt: TGTGCCAGCAGAGGGGCCTCGGGCTCCGGGGAGCTGTTTTTT

v_gene: TRBV5-6
d_gene: .
abundance: .
j_gene: TRBJ1-5
CDR3aa: CASSFLRGQPQHF
CDR3nt: TGTGCCAGCAGCTTCCTGAGGGGTCAGCCCCAGCATTTT

v_gene: TRBV10-3
d_gene: .
abundance: .
j_gene: TRBJ1-2
CDR3aa: CAIMAGYFHGYTF
CDR3nt: TGTGCCATCATGGCAGGATACTTCCATGGCTACACCTTC

v_gene: TRBV6-1
d_gene: .
abundance: .
j_gene: TRBJ1-2
CDR3aa: CASSELRGPGGGYTF
CDR3nt: TGTGCCAGCAGTGAACTTCGCGGCCCAGGAGGAGGCTACACCTTC

v_gene: TRBV7-2
d_gene: .
abundance: once
j_gene: TRBJ1-1
CDR3aa: CASSLVYLGGTEAFF
CDR3nt: TGTGCCAGCAGCTTAGTGTATTTGGGGGGGACTGAAGCTTTCTTT

v_gene: TRBV30
d_gene: .
abundance: .
j_gene: TRBJ2-7
CDR3aa: CAWSGIYEQYF
CDR3nt: TGTGCCTGGAGTGGAATATACGAGCAGTACTTC

v_gene: TRBV30
d_gene: .
abundance: .
j_gene: TRBJ2-1
CDR3aa: CAWSRHHQQFF
CDR3nt: TGTGCCTGGAGTAGACACCATCAGCAGTTCTTC

v_gene: TRBV27
d_gene: .
abundance: .
j_gene: TRBJ1-2
CDR3aa: CASIGQNYGYTF
CDR3nt: TGTGCCAGCATCGGGCAAAACTATGGCTACACCTTC

v_gene: TRBV27
d_gene: TRBD1
abundance: few
j_gene: TRBJ1-6
CDR3aa: CASSSRDSPTIKSPLHF
CDR3nt: TGTGCCAGCAGCTCCCGGGACAGCCCGACGATCAAGTCACCCCTCCACTTT

v_gene: TRBV6-5
d_gene: .
abundance: .
j_gene: TRBJ1-5
CDR3aa: CASRRDALGGSPQHF
CDR3nt: TGTGCCAGCAGGAGAGACGCGCTAGGGGGTTCGCCCCAGCATTTT

v_gene: TRBV6-6
d_gene: TRBD1
abundance: once
j_gene: TRBJ1-5
CDR3aa: CASSDRAQNQPQHF
CDR3nt: TGTGCCAGCAGTGACAGGGCCCAAAATCAGCCCCAGCATTTT

v_gene: TRBV7-9
d_gene: TRBD1
abundance: .
j_gene: TRBJ1-5
CDR3aa: CASSSSGTAVNQPQHF
CDR3nt: TGTGCCAGCAGCAGTAGTGGGACAGCCGTTAATCAGCCCCAGCATTTT

v_gene: TRBV2
d_gene: .
abundance: .
j_gene: TRBJ1-4
CDR3aa: CASSDGGGNEKLFF
CDR3nt: TGTGCCAGCAGTGATGGCGGCGGGAATGAAAAACTGTTTTTT

v_gene: TRBV5-1
d_gene: TRBD2
abundance: .
j_gene: TRBJ2-1
CDR3aa: CASSQGTSGGDEQFF
CDR3nt: TGCGCCAGCAGCCAGGGGACTAGCGGGGGGGATGAGCAGTTCTTC

v_gene: TRBV6-5
d_gene: TRBD2
abundance: .
j_gene: TRBJ2-5
CDR3aa: CASSFSPPRGGETQYF
CDR3nt: TGTGCCAGCAGTTTTTCTCCCCCTCGCGGGGGAGAGACCCAGTACTTC

v_gene: TRBV14
d_gene: .
abundance: .
j_gene: TRBJ1-1
CDR3aa: CASSQAFRVEAFF
CDR3nt: TGTGCCAGCAGCCAAGCTTTCAGGGTTGAAGCTTTCTTT

v_gene: TRBV6-5
d_gene: .
abundance: .
j_gene: TRBJ1-2
CDR3aa: CASSYSWADYGYTF
CDR3nt: TGTGCCAGCAGTTACTCGTGGGCCGATTATGGCTACACCTTC

v_gene: TRBV4-2
d_gene: TRBD1
abundance: few
j_gene: TRBJ1-5
CDR3aa: CASSQSTGGNQPQHF
CDR3nt: TGTGCCAGCAGCCAATCGACAGGGGGCAATCAGCCCCAGCATTTT

v_gene: TRBV9
d_gene: .
abundance: .
j_gene: TRBJ1-3
CDR3aa: CASSSLDGGGNTIYF
CDR3nt: TGTGCCAGCAGCTCCCTTGACGGAGGGGGAAACACCATATATTTT